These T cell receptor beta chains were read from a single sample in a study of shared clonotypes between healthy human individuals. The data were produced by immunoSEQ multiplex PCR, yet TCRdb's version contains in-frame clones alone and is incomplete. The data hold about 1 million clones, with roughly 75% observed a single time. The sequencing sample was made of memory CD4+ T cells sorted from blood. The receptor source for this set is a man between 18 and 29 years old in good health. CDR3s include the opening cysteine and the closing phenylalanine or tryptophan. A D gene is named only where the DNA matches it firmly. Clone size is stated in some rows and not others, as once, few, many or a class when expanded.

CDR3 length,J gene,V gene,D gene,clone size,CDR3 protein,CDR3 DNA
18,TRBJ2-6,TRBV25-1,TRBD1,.,CASSEWGTGNSGANVLTF,TGTGCCAGCAGTGAATGGGGGACAGGGAATTCTGGGGCCAACGTCCTGACTTTC
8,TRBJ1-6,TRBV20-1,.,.,CSARTLHF,TGCAGTGCTAGGACTCTCCACTTT
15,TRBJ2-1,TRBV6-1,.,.,CASSESGISYNEQFF,TGTGCCAGCAGTGAAAGCGGAATCTCCTACAATGAGCAGTTCTTC
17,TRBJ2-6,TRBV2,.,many,CASSIGHQSSGANVLTF,TGTGCCAGCAGTATAGGGCATCAGAGCTCTGGGGCCAACGTCCTGACTTTC
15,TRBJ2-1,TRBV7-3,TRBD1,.,CASSLRGQGANEQFF,TGTGCCAGCAGCTTAAGGGGACAGGGGGCGAATGAGCAGTTCTTC
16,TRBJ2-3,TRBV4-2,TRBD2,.,CASSQDAGGRQDTQYF,TGTGCCAGCAGCCAAGACGCGGGGGGGCGTCAAGATACGCAGTATTTT
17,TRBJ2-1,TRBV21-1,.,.,CAPGTSGRAREHNEQFF,TGTGCCCCCGGGACTAGCGGGAGGGCCCGGGAACACAATGAGCAGTTCTTC
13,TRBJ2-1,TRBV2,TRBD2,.,CAGGTSGGNEQFF,TGTGCCGGAGGGACTAGCGGGGGCAATGAGCAGTTCTTC
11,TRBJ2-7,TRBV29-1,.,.,CSVESGYEQYF,TGCAGCGTTGAATCGGGCTACGAGCAGTACTTC
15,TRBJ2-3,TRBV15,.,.,CATSPTQGGRDTQYF,TGTGCCACCAGCCCCACGCAGGGGGGGAGGGATACGCAGTATTTT
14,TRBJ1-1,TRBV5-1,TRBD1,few,CASSSQGALTEAFF,TGCGCCAGCAGCTCACAGGGGGCACTCACTGAAGCTTTCTTT
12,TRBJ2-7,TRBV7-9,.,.,CASSLAIYEQYF,TGTGCCAGCAGCTTAGCGATCTACGAGCAGTACTTC
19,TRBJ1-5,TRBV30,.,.,CAWSPRRKQGMHANQPQHF,TGTGCCTGGAGTCCTAGACGGAAACAGGGAATGCATGCTAATCAGCCCCAGCATTTT
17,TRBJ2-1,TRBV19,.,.,CASSILGGAGTYNEQFF,TGTGCCAGTAGTATTCTCGGAGGAGCCGGAACCTACAATGAGCAGTTCTTC
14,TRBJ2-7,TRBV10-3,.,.,CAITEEGGLYEQYF,TGTGCCATCACAGAGGAGGGGGGACTCTACGAGCAGTACTTC
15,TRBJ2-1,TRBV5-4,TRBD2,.,CASSSRLAGQNEQFF,TGTGCCAGCAGCTCCCGACTAGCGGGGCAAAATGAGCAGTTCTTC
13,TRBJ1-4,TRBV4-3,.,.,CASSQDSGLKLFF,TGCGCCAGCAGCCAAGATTCAGGGCTAAAACTGTTTTTT
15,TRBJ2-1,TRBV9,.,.,CASSPSSGVNNEQFF,TGTGCCAGCAGCCCTTCATCGGGAGTAAACAATGAGCAGTTCTTC
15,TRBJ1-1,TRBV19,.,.,CASSIEEAGSTEAFF,TGTGCCAGTAGTATAGAAGAGGCGGGGTCCACTGAAGCTTTCTTT
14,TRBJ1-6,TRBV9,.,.,CASSPGGTLRGLHF,TGTGCCAGCAGCCCCGGGGGGACCTTGAGGGGGCTCCACTTT
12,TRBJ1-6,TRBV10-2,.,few,CASRLGDSPLHF,TGCGCCAGCAGGTTAGGGGATTCACCCCTCCACTTT
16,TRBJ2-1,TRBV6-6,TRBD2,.,CASSTGGSGGAEEQFF,TGTGCCAGCAGCACCGGAGGTAGCGGGGGGGCCGAAGAGCAGTTCTTC
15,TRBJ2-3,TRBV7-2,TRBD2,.,CASSLGLAGVGVGYF,TGTGCCAGCAGCTTAGGCCTAGCGGGGGTAGGTGTAGGGTATTTT
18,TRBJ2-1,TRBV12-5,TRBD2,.,CASGLDTQVAGGGYEQFF,TGTGCTAGTGGTTTGGACACCCAAGTAGCGGGAGGGGGGTATGAGCAGTTCTTC
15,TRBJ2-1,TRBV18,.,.,CASSPPGRTYNEQFF,TGTGCCAGCTCACCACCGGGACGCACCTACAATGAGCAGTTCTTC
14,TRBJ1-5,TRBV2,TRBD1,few,CASSRGQTNQPQHF,TGTGCCAGCAGTCGGGGACAGACGAATCAGCCCCAGCATTTT
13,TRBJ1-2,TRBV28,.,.,CASSHTSTWGYTF,TGTGCCAGCAGCCATACCTCAACCTGGGGCTACACCTTC
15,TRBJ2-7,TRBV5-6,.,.,CASSLVGVVRREQYF,TGTGCCAGCAGCTTAGTTGGGGTAGTGCGTCGTGAGCAGTACTTC
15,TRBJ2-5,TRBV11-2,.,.,CASRFAGTPQETQYF,TGTGCCAGCAGATTCGCGGGGACTCCGCAAGAGACCCAGTACTTC
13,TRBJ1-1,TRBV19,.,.,CASSMSKGWGAFF,TGTGCCAGTAGTATGAGTAAGGGATGGGGAGCTTTCTTT
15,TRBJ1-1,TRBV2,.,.,CASSEMRGGATEAFF,TGTGCCAGCAGTGAAATGCGGGGGGGGGCCACTGAAGCTTTCTTT
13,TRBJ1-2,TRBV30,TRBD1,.,CAWSVPQGNGYTF,TGTGCCTGGAGTGTCCCACAGGGGAATGGCTACACCTTC
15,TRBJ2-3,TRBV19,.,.,CASSPSTGRTDTQYF,TGTGCCAGTAGCCCGTCGACAGGTCGCACAGATACGCAGTATTTT
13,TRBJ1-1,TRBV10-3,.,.,CAISEGVNTEAFF,TGTGCCATCAGTGAAGGGGTCAACACTGAAGCTTTCTTT
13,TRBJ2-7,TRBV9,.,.,CASSVGQGGEQYF,TGTGCCAGCAGCGTAGGCCAGGGAGGCGAGCAGTACTTC
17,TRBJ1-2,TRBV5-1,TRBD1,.,CASSLGALQGAAGGYTF,TGCGCCAGCAGCTTGGGGGCCCTACAGGGGGCAGCGGGAGGCTACACCTTC
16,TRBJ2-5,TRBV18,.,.,CASSPNSMVGGETQYF,TGTGCCAGCTCACCGAACTCGATGGTAGGAGGGGAGACCCAGTACTTC
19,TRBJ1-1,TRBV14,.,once,CASSQGFGTSQGMNTEAFF,TGTGCCAGCAGCCAAGGTTTCGGGACATCCCAGGGTATGAACACTGAAGCTTTCTTT
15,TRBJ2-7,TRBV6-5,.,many,CASRRAVDPTYEQYF,TGTGCCAGCAGACGAGCCGTGGACCCTACCTACGAGCAGTACTTC
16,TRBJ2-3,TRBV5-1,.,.,CASSLATGASTDTQYF,TGCGCCAGCAGCTTGGCCACGGGAGCGAGCACAGATACGCAGTATTTT
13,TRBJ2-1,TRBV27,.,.,CASSSFRSNEQFF,TGTGCCAGCAGCTCCTTTCGTAGCAATGAGCAGTTCTTC
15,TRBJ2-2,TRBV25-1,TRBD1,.,CASSSGTGDTGELFF,TGTGCCAGCAGTTCCGGGACAGGGGACACCGGGGAGCTGTTTTTT
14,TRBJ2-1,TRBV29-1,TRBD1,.,CSVGAGGFYNEQFF,TGCAGCGTTGGGGCAGGGGGTTTTTACAATGAGCAGTTCTTC
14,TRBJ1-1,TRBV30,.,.,CAWSVRLGDTEAFF,TGTGCCTGGAGTGTACGTCTCGGGGACACTGAAGCTTTCTTT
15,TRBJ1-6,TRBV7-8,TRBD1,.,CASSLKQGANSPLHF,TGTGCCAGCAGCCTAAAACAGGGGGCGAATTCACCCCTCCACTTT
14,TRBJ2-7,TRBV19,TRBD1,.,CASSTGTGEYEQYF,TGTGCCAGTAGCACCGGGACAGGGGAATACGAGCAGTACTTC
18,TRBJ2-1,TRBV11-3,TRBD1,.,CASSLSRTGLSSYNEQFF,TGTGCCAGCAGCTTGAGCAGGACAGGCCTAAGCTCCTACAATGAGCAGTTCTTC
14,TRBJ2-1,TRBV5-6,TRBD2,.,CASSWGTSVGEQFF,TGTGCCAGCAGCTGGGGGACTAGTGTGGGTGAGCAGTTCTTC
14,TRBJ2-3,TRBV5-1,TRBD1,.,CASSLAGSSGTANF,TGCGCCAGCAGCTTGGCGGGCTCCTCCGGGACAGCCAATTTT
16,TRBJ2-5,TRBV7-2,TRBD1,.,CASSSEPGTDQETQYF,TGTGCCAGCAGCTCCGAGCCCGGGACAGATCAAGAGACCCAGTACTTC
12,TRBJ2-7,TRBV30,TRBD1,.,CAWKQGAYEQYF,TGTGCCTGGAAACAGGGGGCCTACGAGCAGTACTTC
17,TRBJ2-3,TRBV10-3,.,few,CAITRSQGQGKTDTQYF,TGTGCCATCACCCGATCCCAAGGTCAGGGAAAAACAGATACGCAGTATTTT
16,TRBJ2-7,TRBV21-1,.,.,CASSARGQEFSYEQYF,TGTGCCAGCAGCGCCAGGGGACAGGAGTTCTCCTACGAGCAGTACTTC
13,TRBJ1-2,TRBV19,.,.,CASSITTRDGYTF,TGTGCCAGTAGTATAACGACCAGGGATGGCTACACCTTC
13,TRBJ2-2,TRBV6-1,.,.,CASSGEGTGELFF,TGTGCCAGCAGTGGAGAGGGAACCGGGGAGCTGTTTTTT
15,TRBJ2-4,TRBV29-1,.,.,CSVEDGGVPKNIQYF,TGCAGCGTTGAGGACGGGGGCGTCCCCAAAAACATTCAGTACTTC